A single T cell receptor (beta chain) is shown here with its context. The antigen remains unidentified. A junction end diverges from the germline sequence, so it may reflect a read error. Germline and genes: mouse. The read ends 4 residues before the CDR3 terminus; that terminus is restored from the germline J gene. This CDR3 has 14 residues. The V gene's germline CDR1 is NSQYPW and CDR2 LRSPGD (reference sequence). TCR sequencing used cDNA made by reverse transcription of extracted RNA. Data came from immunoSEQ multiplex PCR; TCRdb stores just in-frame clones and leaves some out. This repertoire holds around 100,000 clones, and none appear only once. These data come from a study of CD8+ T cells in alopecia areata. On the study more broadly: Grafted skin came from C3H/HeJ donors with spontaneous alopecia (roughly 6-13 months old) and was placed on approximately 7-10-week-old female C3H/HeJ mice.

Study outcomes and limitations: Sequencing of scalp tissue also captures the resident alphabeta T cells of normal skin. Patients shared TCRs less clearly than mice did, possibly owing to HLA. Alopecia totalis/universalis scalp especially showed more expanded CD8+ clones than normal scalp.

This chain connects TRBV1 to TRBJ2-7; 8 nucleotides match TRBD2. Sequencing used lesional skin. This TCR was recovered from a C3H/HeJ mouse with alopecia areata. For this mouse line, the MHC haplotype is H2-k. The CDR3 sequence: CPCSALGGSYEQYF. CDR3 DNA, as far as it was read: TGCCCCTGCAGTGCATTGGGGGGGTCATAT.